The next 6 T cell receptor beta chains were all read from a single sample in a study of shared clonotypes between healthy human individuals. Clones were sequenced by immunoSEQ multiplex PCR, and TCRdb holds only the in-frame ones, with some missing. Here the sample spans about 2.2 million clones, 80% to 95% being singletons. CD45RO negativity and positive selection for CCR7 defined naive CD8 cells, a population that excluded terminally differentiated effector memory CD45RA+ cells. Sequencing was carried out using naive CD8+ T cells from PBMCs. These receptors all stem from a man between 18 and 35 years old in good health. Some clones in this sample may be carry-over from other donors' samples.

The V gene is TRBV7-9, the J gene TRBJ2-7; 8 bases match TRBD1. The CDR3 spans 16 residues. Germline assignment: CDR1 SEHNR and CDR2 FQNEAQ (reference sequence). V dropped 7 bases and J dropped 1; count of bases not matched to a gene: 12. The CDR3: CASTAGGRDGSYEQYF. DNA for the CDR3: TGTGCCAGCACCGCAGGGGGCAGGGACGGATCCTACGAGCAGTACTTC.

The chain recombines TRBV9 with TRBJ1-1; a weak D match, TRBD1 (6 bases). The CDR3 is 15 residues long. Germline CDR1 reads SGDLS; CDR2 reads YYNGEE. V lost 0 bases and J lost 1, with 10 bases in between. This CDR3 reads CASSVVKGQNTEAFF. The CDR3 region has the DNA TGTGCCAGCAGCGTAGTAAAGGGACAGAACACTGAAGCTTTCTTT.

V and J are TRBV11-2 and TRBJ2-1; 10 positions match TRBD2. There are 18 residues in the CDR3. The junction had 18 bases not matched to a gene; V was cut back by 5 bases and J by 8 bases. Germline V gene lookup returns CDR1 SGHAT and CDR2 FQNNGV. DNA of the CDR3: TGTGCCAGCAGCGGACGCCAGGCGCCGAGCGGGAGGGGTTATGAGCAGTTCTTC. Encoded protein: CASSGRQAPSGRGYEQFF.

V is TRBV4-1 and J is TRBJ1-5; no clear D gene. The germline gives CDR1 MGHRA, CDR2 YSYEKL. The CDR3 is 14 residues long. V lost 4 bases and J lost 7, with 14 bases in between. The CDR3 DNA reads TGCGCCAGCAGCCCGGTCACCCAGGCCCAGCCCCAGCATTTT. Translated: CASSPVTQAQPQHF.

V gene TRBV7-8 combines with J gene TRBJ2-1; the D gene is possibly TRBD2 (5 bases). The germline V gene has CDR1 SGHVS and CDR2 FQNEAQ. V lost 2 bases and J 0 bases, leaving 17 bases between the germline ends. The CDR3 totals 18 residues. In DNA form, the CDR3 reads TGTGCCAGCAGCTTAACCCACCCCCGCGGGCGCTCCTACAATGAGCAGTTCTTC. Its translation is CASSLTHPRGRSYNEQFF. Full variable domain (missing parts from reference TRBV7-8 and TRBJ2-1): GAGVSQSPRYKVAKRGQDVALRCDPISGHVSLFWYQQALGQGPEFLTYFQNEAQLDKSGLPSDRFFAERPEGSVSTLKIQRTQQEDSAVYLCASSLTHPRGRSYNEQFFGPGTRLTVL.

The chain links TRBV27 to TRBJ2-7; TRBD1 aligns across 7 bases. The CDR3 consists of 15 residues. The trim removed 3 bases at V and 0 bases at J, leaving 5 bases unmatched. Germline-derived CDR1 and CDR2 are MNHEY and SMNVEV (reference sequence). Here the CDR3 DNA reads TGTGCCAGCAGTTTGATGGGACAGAGCTCCTACGAGCAGTACTTC. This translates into CASSLMGQSSYEQYF.